The entry below gives a single TCR beta chain sequence along with its context. Its matching antigen is unknown. Generated by immunoSEQ multiplex PCR, the TCRdb table keeps only in-frame clones and is missing some. The repertoire consists of over 90,000 clones, with approximately 88% occurring once and the leading ten covering 20% to 25%. The data originate from a study of T cell responses to AZD1222 COVID-19 vaccine. Study-level information: It was second doses at about 4 or about 12 weeks that were pooled. Study findings and constraints: Donors were largely white British and mainly female; clonal diversity was possibly underestimated. Seropositive AZD1222 recipients at baseline numbered only 5 to 7.

The source material was peripheral blood, sampled on day 0 of AZD1222 vaccination. The TCR comes from an adult in good health.

The CDR3 here is CASSPGQGNYNEQFF. DNA for the CDR3: TGTGCCAGCAGCCCAGGACAGGGCAATTACAATGAGCAGTTCTTC. V is TRBV6-5 and J is TRBJ2-1, with TRBD1 matching 8 bases. Germline lookup yields CDR1 MNHEY and CDR2 SVGAGI. J lost 4 bases, V lost 6 bases, and 8 bases had no gene match. CDR3 length equals 15 residues.